This T cell receptor beta chain comes out of a study of early T cells in non-severe SARS-CoV-2 infection. As for the study in general: RNA in bulk from unsorted whole blood was sequenced, and chains were unpaired.

Unique molecular identifiers were affixed to single, distinct cDNA molecules. TCRdb called the 5' RACE reads again in MiXCR, with one record for every CDR3 protein. This sample has 53,000 or so distinct CDR3 sequences; roughly an eighth occur once, and the top ten carry roughly 2.5%. This clonotype occurred a few times. Its antigen is undetermined. Findings and limits, study-wide: Matching against VDJdb likely underestimated virus-specific expansions, favoring anti-spike CD8.

The CDR3 loop spans 15 amino acids. Deletions cut 6 bases from V and 2 bases from J, with 15 bases between. CDR1 and CDR2 (germline): SNHLY, FYNNEI. This chain links TRBV2 with TRBJ2-3; no clear D. This sequence originates from an adult who was a healthcare worker with PCR-confirmed SARS-CoV-2 infection or an uninfected control (not recorded which). The sequenced sample was whole blood, obtained at baseline. The CDR3 nucleotides are TGTGCCAGCAGCCTAAGGGCCTTCTACACAGATACGCAGTATTTT. This sequence encodes CASSLRAFYTDTQYF.